A single sample gave rise to the 17 T cell receptor beta chains below, sequenced in a study of blood T cell repertoires in COVID-19. Generated by immunoSEQ multiplex PCR, the TCRdb table keeps only in-frame clones and is missing some. This sample has 160,000 or so clones, with 75% to 85% found just once. The sequenced sample was peripheral blood. Every receptor here comes from a woman in her sixties with COVID-19, enrolled during active disease.

The gene calls are TRBV6-1 and TRBJ1-2; 7 bases fit TRBD1. CDR1 and CDR2 from the germline V gene are MNHNS and SASEGT. Germline trimming cut 0 bases from V and 4 bases from J; bases unmatched to any gene: 2. CDR3 length equals 14 residues. CDR3 in DNA: TGTGCCAGCAGTGAAGCAGGGGACAGCTATGGCTACACCTTC. Translating gives CASSEAGDSYGYTF.

A single count supports this clone. V is TRBV10-3 and J is TRBJ2-2; D might be TRBD2 (6 bases). CDR3 length equals 17 residues. Per the germline V gene, CDR1 is ENHRY and CDR2 is SYGVKD. Trimming left V 3 bases short and J 0 bases short, with 14 bases between. The CDR3 loop is CAISDFLRLANTGELFF. The CDR3 DNA reads as TGTGCCATCAGTGATTTCCTCAGACTAGCGAACACCGGGGAGCTGTTTTTT.

The genes are TRBV3-1 (or the pseudogene TRBV3-2) and TRBJ2-2; 9 bases map to TRBD2. The CDR3 is 15 amino acids. The trim removed 6 bases at V and 7 bases at J, leaving 9 bases unmatched. CDR1 is LGHDT and CDR2 is YNNKEL in the germline V gene (reference sequence). Here the CDR3 DNA reads TGTGCCAGCAGGCCGCGGGGGGGCCAGGGCGGGGAGCTGTTTTTT. This codes for CASRPRGGQGGELFF.

This sequence joins TRBV3-1 (or the pseudogene TRBV3-2) and TRBJ2-2, with 8 positions matching TRBD2. Germline loops: CDR1 LGHDT, CDR2 YNNKEL (reference sequence). The CDR3 runs to 14 residues. The trim removed 1 base at V and 6 bases at J, leaving 1 base unmatched. The CDR3 DNA follows: TGTGCCAGCAGCCAAGGCGGGGGGCCCGGGGAGCTGTTTTTT. This sequence encodes CASSQGGGPGELFF.

This clone was observed a handful of times. The chain links TRBV20-1 to TRBJ2-7; the match to TRBD1 covers 8 bases. J gave up 4 bases and V 3 bases, and 8 bases lay outside the gene matches. CDR1 is DFQATT and CDR2 is SNEGSKA in the germline V gene (reference sequence). This CDR3 is 14 amino acids long. The CDR3 protein is CSASIGQGRYEQYF. The CDR3 region has the DNA TGCAGTGCTAGTATAGGACAGGGTAGATACGAGCAGTACTTC.

The rearrangement uses TRBV7-2 and TRBJ2-7; D may be TRBD2 (6 bases). With 4 bases removed from V and 0 bases from J, the gap between germline ends came to 13 bases. Germline V gene lookup returns CDR1 SGHTA and CDR2 FQGNSA. This CDR3 has 15 residues. Here the CDR3 reads CASSSTGTHSYEQYF. The CDR3 DNA follows: TGTGCCAGCAGCTCTACCGGGACTCACTCCTACGAGCAGTACTTC.

CDR3 coding DNA: TGCAGTGCTAGTCATCGCGATACAAAGCGGGGGGGCCTCGATGAGCAGTTCTTC. Its protein is CSASHRDTKRGGLDEQFF. The genes are TRBV20-1 and TRBJ2-1; TRBD2 aligns across 10 bases. CDR3 length: 18 amino acids. With 3 bases clipped from V and 8 bases from J, the junction kept 19 bases outside the gene matches. The germline V gene encodes CDR1 DFQATT and CDR2 SNEGSKA (reference sequence).

The chain joins TRBV7-9 to TRBJ2-3; D is ambiguous. In germline, CDR1 is SEHNR, CDR2 FQNEAQ (reference sequence). This CDR3 spans 13 amino acids. V was trimmed by 3 bases and J by 2 bases, leaving 6 bases between them. Written as DNA, the CDR3 is TGTGCCAGCAGCTTTCTGTACACAGATACGCAGTATTTT. Translated, it gives CASSFLYTDTQYF.

This rearrangement joins TRBV7-6 to TRBJ1-6, with 10 positions matching TRBD1. The CDR3 is 15 amino acids. V lost 5 bases, J lost 4 bases, and 2 bases stayed unmatched. Germline loops: CDR1 SGHVS, CDR2 FNYEAQ. The CDR3 DNA sequence: TGTGCCAGCAGCCGGGACAGGGGTTATAATTCACCCCTCCACTTT. Translating it yields CASSRDRGYNSPLHF. The complete variable domain, with remaining parts taken from reference TRBV7-6 and TRBJ1-6, reads GAGVSQSPRYKVTKRGQDVALRCDPISGHVSLYWYRQALGQGPEFLTYFNYEAQQDKSGLPNDRFSAERPEGSISTLTIQRTEQRDSAMYRCASSRDRGYNSPLHFGNGTRLTVT.

The rearrangement joins TRBV5-4 to TRBJ2-7; a possible D gene is TRBD2 (5 bases). Germline CDR1 is SGHNT and CDR2 is YYREEE (reference sequence). Trimming removed 0 bases from V and 6 bases from J, with 10 bases in between. The CDR3 runs 13 residues. The CDR3 DNA is TGTGCCAGCAGCTTGGCGGCTAGCTCCGAGCAGTACTTC. Amino acids: CASSLAASSEQYF.

The genes are TRBV10-3 and TRBJ2-1; 9 bases match TRBD2. Trimming cost V 1 base and J 6 bases; bases outside gene matches: 13. The length of the CDR3 is 18 residues. Germline CDR1 and CDR2: ENHRY and SYGVKD. This chain's CDR3 is CAISEYLPGLAPPNEQFF. CDR3 nucleotides: TGTGCCATCAGTGAGTATCTTCCGGGACTAGCCCCTCCCAATGAGCAGTTCTTC.

The V call is TRBV3-1 (or the pseudogene TRBV3-2), the J call TRBJ2-3; weak D call: TRBD1 (5 bases). Germline V CDR1 and CDR2: LGHDT, YNNKEL (reference sequence). The V end lost 1 base, the J end lost 4 bases, and 12 bases lay between the germline ends. This CDR3 is built from 15 residues. In nucleotides, the CDR3 is TGTGCCAGCAGCCAAGGTTGGGGCGGAGCAGATACGCAGTATTTT. Translating gives CASSQGWGGADTQYF.

This clone was picked up many times. V is TRBV6-2 or TRBV6-3 and J is TRBJ2-1; 14 nucleotides line up with TRBD2. The CDR3 loop spans 24 amino acids. V lost 6 bases, J lost 0 bases, and 25 bases stayed unmatched. Germline CDR1 MNHEY, CDR2 SVGEGT. The CDR3 nucleotides are TGTGCCAGCAGCCCCGAATCCGGGACTAGCGGGAGACATATAGCAACCGGCTCCTACAATGAGCAGTTCTTC. Translated: CASSPESGTSGRHIATGSYNEQFF.

The rearrangement uses TRBV7-2 and TRBJ2-5; tentatively, D is TRBD2 (5 bases). Germline V gives CDR1 SGHTA, CDR2 FQGNSA. CDR3 length equals 18 residues. V was pared by 5 bases and J by 0 bases, with 22 bases between. This CDR3 reads CASSLMQPSRVYQETQYF. The CDR3 nucleotides are TGTGCCAGCAGCCTTATGCAACCCTCGCGGGTGTACCAAGAGACCCAGTACTTC.

The rearrangement joins TRBV28 to TRBJ1-6, with D maybe TRBD1 (6 bases). Germline V lookup: CDR1 MDHEN, CDR2 SYDVKM. The CDR3 contains 15 residues. Trimming pared 5 bases from V and 7 bases from J, leaving 15 bases between. The DNA for the CDR3 is TGTGCCAGCAGTCCCCCGTCAGGGGCAAATTCACCCCTCCACTTT. The encoded protein is CASSPPSGANSPLHF.

The gene calls are TRBV7-3 and TRBJ2-3, with 11 nucleotides matching TRBD2. V lost 1 base to trimming and J lost 4 bases; unmatched junction nucleotides: 10. The germline CDR1 and CDR2 sequences are SGHTA and FQGTGA. This CDR3 region has 18 residues. CDR3 nucleotide sequence: TGTGCCAGCAGCTTAAGACCGCTAGCGGGAGGTGGGGCAGATACGCAGTATTTT. Translating gives CASSLRPLAGGGADTQYF.

The V and J genes are TRBV20-1 and TRBJ1-1, with a tentative D call TRBD1 (6 bases). The germline CDR1 and CDR2 sequences are DFQATT and SNEGSKA (reference sequence). Trimming shortened V by 3 bases and J by 0 bases, and 17 bases separated the two germline ends. The CDR3 totals 16 residues. CDR3 DNA sequence: TGCAGTGCTAGTGGGAGCGGGGGCCCCATGAACACTGAAGCTTTCTTT. The encoded protein is CSASGSGGPMNTEAFF.